Below are 30 T cell receptor beta chains sequenced from a single sample in a study of graft-versus-host responses after intestinal transplantation. Sequencing was performed with immunoSEQ multiplex PCR; in TCRdb, only in-frame clones are kept and a portion is missing. This sample has about 21,000 clones; around three fifths occur once, and the top ten carry approximately 0.93%. The sample was alloreactive CD4+ T cells from a mixed lymphocyte reaction culture, taken before intestinal transplant. Stated subset: CFSE-low proliferating T cells sorted from approximately 6-day pre-transplant mixed lymphocyte reaction (GvH or HvG direction). These receptors were taken from a human patient who received an intestinal transplant.

The chain links TRBV6-6 to TRBJ1-5; possibly TRBD1 for D (5 bases). Germline CDR1 and CDR2: MNHNY and SVGAGI (reference sequence). The CDR3 extends over 15 amino acids. Trimming removed 0 bases from V and 5 bases from J, with 11 bases in between. The CDR3 region is CASSYSWGRDQPQHF. CDR3 sequence (DNA): TGTGCCAGCAGTTACTCCTGGGGCAGAGATCAGCCCCAGCATTTT.

The chain recombines TRBV21-1 with TRBJ2-7; the table names TRBD1, a call not compared with the DNA. TRBV21-1 is a recognized pseudogene. The CDR3 spans 15 residues. CDR3 DNA sequence: TGTGCCAGCAGCCTTTTAAGGGGCTGTCCCTACGAGCAGTACTTC. This translates into CASSLLRGCPYEQYF.

The rearrangement uses TRBV21-1 and TRBJ1-2; whether TRBD1, the table's D call, matches the DNA was not checked. TRBV21-1 is listed as a pseudogene. This CDR3 has 14 residues. DNA for the CDR3: TGTGCCAGCAGCAAAGGGACAGGCCCATATGGCTACACCTTC. It translates to CASSKGTGPYGYTF.

In this sample, this clone turned up a few times. The V and J genes are TRBV29-1 and TRBJ2-3, with TRBD2 matching 10 bases. CDR3 length: 13 amino acids. V shed 7 bases, J shed 1 base, and the junction held 2 bases outside the gene matches. The germline V gene encodes CDR1 SQVTM and CDR2 ANQGSEA. The CDR3 loop is CSATSGGTDTQYF. DNA of the CDR3: TGCAGCGCTACTAGCGGGGGCACAGATACGCAGTATTTT.

The chain is built from TRBV5-8 and TRBJ2-7; 7 bases match TRBD1. J gave up 7 bases and V 1 base, and 8 bases lay outside the gene matches. Germline loops: CDR1 SGHTS, CDR2 YDEGEE. The CDR3 extends over 14 amino acids. The CDR3 spells CASSLWGTDSEQYF. CDR3 DNA sequence: TGTGCCAGCAGCTTGTGGGGGACAGACTCGGAGCAGTACTTC.

The rearrangement uses TRBV19 and TRBJ1-5, with D tentatively TRBD1 (5 bases). V was shortened by 5 bases and J by 7 bases, with 21 bases between the two germline ends. This CDR3 region has 16 residues. Germline CDR1 is LNHDA and CDR2 is SQIVND (reference sequence). The CDR3 region has the DNA TGTGCCAGTAGTCCAGTGGGGCAGGGCTTAAGACAGCCCCAGCATTTT. Amino acids: CASSPVGQGLRQPQHF.

This rearrangement joins TRBV18 to TRBJ2-5; a weak D match, TRBD1 (6 bases). V lost 1 base to trimming and J lost 2 bases, with 11 bases between them. Germline-derived CDR1 and CDR2 are KGHSH and LQKENI. The CDR3 runs to 15 residues. The CDR3 loop is CASSPRGHTQETQYF. DNA for the CDR3: TGTGCCAGCTCACCACGGGGACACACTCAAGAGACCCAGTACTTC.

V usage is TRBV6-5 and J usage is TRBJ1-4; TRBD1 matches 10 bases. J lost 11 bases, V lost 2 bases, and 8 bases had no gene match. Looked up from germline, CDR1 is MNHEY and CDR2 is SVGAGI. The CDR3 is 15 amino acids. CDR3 loop: CASSYLSTGGRKLFF. The CDR3, as DNA: TGTGCCAGCAGTTACCTATCGACAGGGGGCCGGAAACTGTTTTTT.

This chain joins TRBV7-3 and TRBJ1-1; 9 bases fit TRBD1. The length of the CDR3 is 13 residues. The V gene's germline CDR1 is SGHTA and CDR2 FQGTGA. Germline trimming cut 3 bases from V and 4 bases from J; bases unmatched to any gene: 0. This chain's CDR3 is CASSLDRGTEAFF. The CDR3 DNA reads TGTGCCAGCAGCTTGGACAGGGGCACTGAAGCTTTCTTT.

The chain links TRBV5-1 to TRBJ2-3; no clear D gene. Trimming stripped 0 bases from V and 5 bases from J, with 10 bases between. CDR1 is SGHRS, CDR2 YFSETQ, per germline. The CDR3 loop spans 14 amino acids. CDR3 loop: CASSLVYSGDTQYF. The CDR3 bases are TGCGCCAGCAGCTTGGTTTACTCCGGAGATACGCAGTATTTT.

The chain carries TRBV6-4 and TRBJ2-1; possibly TRBD1 for D (6 bases). V was clipped by 8 bases and J by 10 bases, with 24 bases between them. Germline values: CDR1 MRHNA, CDR2 SNTAGT. There are 15 residues in the CDR3. The CDR3 coding sequence is TGTGCCAGCCTGGCCCCAGGACAGTCCTTCTCGGAGCAGTTCTTC. This gives the protein CASLAPGQSFSEQFF.

V is TRBV5-4 and J is TRBJ1-2; 7 bases align to TRBD1. Germline loops: CDR1 SGHNT, CDR2 YYREEE (reference sequence). V trimming: 4 bases; J trimming: 5 bases; junction bases outside the gene matches: 8. The CDR3 totals 14 residues. Written as DNA, the CDR3 is TGTGCCAGCAGCGGGGGACAGCCCCTGTATGGCTACACCTTC. It translates to CASSGGQPLYGYTF.

The chain combines TRBV5-1 with TRBJ2-2; weak D call: TRBD2 (6 bases). Germline CDR1 reads SGHRS; CDR2 reads YFSETQ. This CDR3 region has 13 residues. Trimming removed 1 base from V and 7 bases from J, with 8 bases in between. The CDR3 sequence: CASSLLEGGELFF. CDR3 sequence (DNA): TGCGCCAGCAGCTTGCTGGAGGGCGGGGAGCTGTTTTTT.

V usage is TRBV30 and J usage is TRBJ1-2; TRBD1 agrees at 7 bases. This CDR3 is built from 14 residues. V lost 5 bases to trimming and J lost 7 bases; unmatched junction nucleotides: 13. Germline V gives CDR1 GTSNPN, CDR2 SVGIG (reference sequence). Here the CDR3 reads CAWGGDRVVSGYTF. The DNA of the CDR3 is TGTGCCTGGGGAGGAGACAGGGTGGTCTCTGGCTACACCTTC.

The J gene is TRBJ2-7, the V gene TRBV6-7; 7 bases match TRBD2. TRBV6-7 is given ORF status, its function remaining uncertain. With V trimmed by 8 bases and J by 4 bases, 14 bases remained unmatched. The CDR3 has 15 amino acids. The CDR3, as DNA: TGTGCCAGCCTCCTGGGGCGGGGGAAAGGGTACGAGCAGTACTTC. It codes for CASLLGRGKGYEQYF.

This clone was recorded once. The chain employs TRBV19 and TRBJ2-3; TRBD2 matches at 12 bases. CDR1 and CDR2 (germline): LNHDA, SQIVND (reference sequence). V lost 2 bases and J lost 0; bases outside the gene matches: 3. CDR3 length equals 17 residues. CDR3 in amino acids: CASSISLAGGSTDTQYF. For the CDR3, the DNA is TGTGCCAGTAGTATATCCCTAGCGGGAGGGAGCACAGATACGCAGTATTTT.

This clone has a handful of counts. The rearrangement joins TRBV5-5 to TRBJ2-7; possibly TRBD1 for D (6 bases). The germline gives CDR1 SGHKS, CDR2 YYEKEE (reference sequence). V lost 2 bases and J lost 4, with 16 bases in between. This CDR3 contains 15 residues. Here the CDR3 DNA reads TGTGCCAGCAGCTTCCCTGGACAGAACGGTTACGAGCAGTACTTC. Protein sequence: CASSFPGQNGYEQYF.

This clone was seen a few times. The CDR3 DNA follows: TGTGCCAGCAGAGTACTAGCGGGACTGGGGTACTACGAGCAGTACTTC. The encoded protein is CASRVLAGLGYYEQYF. The chain is built from TRBV2 and TRBJ2-7; 10 positions agree with TRBD2. CDR3 length: 16 residues. V shed 6 bases and J 3 bases; nucleotides not matched to a gene: 11. Germline V gives CDR1 SNHLY, CDR2 FYNNEI.

This clone was detected a few times. This chain links TRBV19 with TRBJ1-2; 10 positions match TRBD1. CDR3 size: 17 residues. The germline V gene encodes CDR1 LNHDA and CDR2 SQIVND (reference sequence). With V trimmed by 3 bases and J by 0 bases, 7 bases remained unmatched. The CDR3 spells CASSIRRDRGSNYGYTF. Written as DNA, the CDR3 is TGTGCCAGTAGTATCAGGCGGGACAGGGGCTCTAACTATGGCTACACCTTC.

This chain joins TRBV27 and TRBJ2-2; 10 positions match TRBD1. V was clipped by 4 bases and J by 6 bases; unmatched bases: 2. Per the germline V gene, CDR1 is MNHEY and CDR2 is SMNVEV (reference sequence). This CDR3 has 14 amino acids. CDR3 in amino acids: CASSWDRGAGELFF. In nucleotides, the CDR3 is TGTGCCAGCAGTTGGGACAGGGGTGCCGGGGAGCTGTTTTTT.

The chain couples TRBV6-6 to TRBJ1-4; D possibly corresponds to TRBD1 (5 bases). Germline CDR1 MNHNY, CDR2 SVGAGI (reference sequence). V was pared by 8 bases and J by 4 bases, with 14 bases between. The CDR3 consists of 14 residues. CDR3 protein: CASDADTYNEKLFF. As DNA, the CDR3 is TGTGCCAGCGATGCGGACACCTATAATGAAAAACTGTTTTTT.

The table lists this clone with a few counts. V usage is TRBV2 and J usage is TRBJ2-7, with D tentatively TRBD2 (6 bases). This CDR3 spans 12 amino acids. Germline loops: CDR1 SNHLY, CDR2 FYNNEI. The ends were cut back, 8 bases at V and 4 bases at J, with 12 bases in the middle. CDR3 residues: CASRGEVYEQYF. As DNA, the CDR3 is TGTGCCAGCCGAGGGGAGGTTTACGAGCAGTACTTC.

This clone is a singleton in its sample. The J gene is TRBJ1-1, the V gene TRBV5-1; 7 bases match TRBD1. Germline CDR1 and CDR2: SGHRS and YFSETQ. V trimming: 4 bases; J trimming: 1 base; junction bases outside the gene matches: 10. The CDR3 contains 16 residues. In DNA, the CDR3 is TGCGCCAGCAGCGTTAACGTAGGGACAGCGAACACTGAAGCTTTCTTT. The encoded protein is CASSVNVGTANTEAFF. Full variable domain (remainder filled in from reference TRBV5-1 and TRBJ1-1): KAGVTQTPRYLIKTRGQQVTLSCSPISGHRSVSWYQQTPGQGLQFLFEYFSETQRNKGNFPGRFSGRQFSNSRSEMNVSTLELGDSALYLCASSVNVGTANTEAFFGQGTRLTVV.

The genes are TRBV28 and TRBJ2-1, with 7 bases that match TRBD2. Germline values: CDR1 MDHEN, CDR2 SYDVKM. The CDR3 covers 15 residues. Losses at the gene ends were 5 bases for V and 5 bases for J; bases not matched to a gene: 9. CDR3 DNA sequence: TGTGCCAGCAGTCTTCCCGGGACTACTAACAATGAGCAGTTCTTC. The encoded protein is CASSLPGTTNNEQFF.

The rearrangement uses TRBV30 and TRBJ2-2; 13 bases are shared with TRBD2. Germline V gene lookup returns CDR1 GTSNPN and CDR2 SVGIG (reference sequence). The J segment lost 6 bases and the V segment lost 6 bases, leaving 4 bases of the junction unmatched. The CDR3 is made up of 14 amino acids. The CDR3 loop reads CACQGLAGSGELFF. CDR3 nucleotide sequence: TGTGCCTGCCAGGGACTAGCGGGATCCGGGGAGCTGTTTTTT.

The rearrangement joins TRBV30 to TRBJ1-5; 8 bases are shared with TRBD1. Trimming cost V 2 bases and J 7 bases; bases outside gene matches: 10. Germline lookup yields CDR1 GTSNPN and CDR2 SVGIG (reference sequence). The CDR3 is 15 amino acids. The DNA for the CDR3 is TGTGCCTGGAGTACTAACACAGGGGGAGGCCAGCCCCAGCATTTT. Translation: CAWSTNTGGGQPQHF.

V is TRBV7-2 and J is TRBJ1-1, with a tentative D call TRBD1 (5 bases). CDR1 SGHTA and CDR2 FQGNSA come from the germline V gene. Trimming cost V 5 bases and J 2 bases, with 18 bases left between them. This CDR3 has 16 residues. CDR3 in amino acids: CASSPNRGALNTEAFF. The CDR3 DNA is TGTGCCAGCAGCCCTAACCGCGGGGCCCTTAACACTGAAGCTTTCTTT.

The chain links TRBV15 to TRBJ1-2, with 7 bases lining up with TRBD1. Trimming cost V 2 bases and J 2 bases; bases outside gene matches: 5. The CDR3 is 15 amino acids. CDR1 is LNHNV, CDR2 YYDKDF, per germline (reference sequence). The CDR3 coding sequence is TGTGCCACCAGCAGAATGGGACAGCCAAACTATGGCTACACCTTC. Amino acids: CATSRMGQPNYGYTF.

CDR3 sequence reads: CSVIRDWTYEQYF. Here the CDR3 DNA reads TGCAGCGTTATCCGGGACTGGACCTACGAGCAGTACTTC. V gene TRBV29-1 combines with J gene TRBJ2-7; D possibly corresponds to TRBD2 (6 bases). The CDR3 totals 13 residues. Trimming stripped 5 bases from V and 2 bases from J, with 13 bases between. Looked up from germline, CDR1 is SQVTM and CDR2 is ANQGSEA.

J is TRBJ2-7 and V is TRBV5-6, with a possible D match to TRBD2 (7 bases). V lost 0 bases and J lost 0, with 13 bases in between. This CDR3 has 16 amino acids. Germline V gene lookup returns CDR1 SGHDT and CDR2 YYEEEE. CDR3 nucleotides: TGTGCCAGCAGCTTGGTCGGGAGGACAGACTCCTACGAGCAGTACTTC. It is translated as CASSLVGRTDSYEQYF.